This TCR beta chain derives from a study of a mutant IDH1 vaccine in newly diagnosed glioma. Study-wide background: During weeks 1, 3, 5, 7, 11, 15, 19 and 23, patients received eight vaccinations. Vaccinations were initiated 4-6 weeks following radiotherapy alone, or were given together with temozolomide cycles.

About this clone itself: The target antigen is unknown.

Time point denoted: week 11, during vaccination. Vaccinated patients received 300 ug of mutant IDH1 20-mer peptide per dose, with topical imiquimod. The V end was cut by 0 bases, the J end by 1 base, with 9 bases between. CDR3 length: 15 amino acids. Germline V gene lookup returns CDR1 SGHDN and CDR2 FVKESK. TCRdb's copy holds only in-frame clones and misses some; the assay was immunoSEQ multiplex PCR. The table includes fewer than 70,000 clones, about 88% detected once. The sample consisted of PBMCs, taken from a glioma patient whose treatment included an IDH1 peptide vaccine. The V gene is TRBV14, the J gene TRBJ1-1; D gene uncertain. This sequence originates from a man aged 35 to 55 with glioma. DNA for the CDR3: TGTGCCAGCAGCCAAGATTTGCGAGGGAACACTGAAGCTTTCTTT. As protein: CASSQDLRGNTEAFF.